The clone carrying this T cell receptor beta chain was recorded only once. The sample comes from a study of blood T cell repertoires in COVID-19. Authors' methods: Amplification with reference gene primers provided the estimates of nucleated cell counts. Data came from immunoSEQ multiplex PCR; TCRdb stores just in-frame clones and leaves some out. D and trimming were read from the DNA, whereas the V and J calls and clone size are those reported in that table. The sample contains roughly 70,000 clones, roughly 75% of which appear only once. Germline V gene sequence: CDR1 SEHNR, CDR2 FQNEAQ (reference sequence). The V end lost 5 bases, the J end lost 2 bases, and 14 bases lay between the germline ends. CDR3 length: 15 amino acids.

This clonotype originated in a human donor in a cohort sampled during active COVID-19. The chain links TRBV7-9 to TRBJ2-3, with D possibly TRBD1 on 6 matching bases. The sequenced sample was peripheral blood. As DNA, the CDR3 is TGTGCCAGCAGCCAAACCAGGGGAACCACAGATACGCAGTATTTT. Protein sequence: CASSQTRGTTDTQYF.